This is a list of T cell receptor beta chains from one sample in a study of T-cell reconstitution after alpha-beta-depleted transplantation in children. TCRdb re-called the PCR reads through MiXCR, storing one row per CDR3 protein. The sample consists of about 610,000 distinct CDR3 sequences, about 10% of them appearing once. Sequencing was performed on PBMCs from the stem cell graft donor, taken from the stem cell graft. The receptors come from a human donor who donated a stem cell graft to a child with acute myeloid leukemia. CDR3s include the opening cysteine and the closing phenylalanine or tryptophan. A D gene is named only where the DNA matches it firmly. Only some rows state a clone size, as once, few, many or a class for expanded clones.

>TRBJ2-3|21|TRBD1|few|TRBV6-2/TRBV6-3
CASTSRRVGQEHFLLTDTQYF
TGTGCCAGCACCTCGCGCCGAGTCGGACAGGAGCATTTCCTGCTCACAGATACGCAGTATTTT
>TRBJ1-6|14|.|few|TRBV7-9
CASSLEVWHSPLHF
TGTGCCAGCAGCTTAGAAGTATGGCATTCACCCCTCCACTTT
>TRBJ2-1|14|.|many|TRBV25-1
CASSDAGSYNEQFF
TGTGCCAGCAGTGATGCGGGTTCCTACAATGAGCAGTTCTTC
>TRBJ2-7|15|.|.|TRBV7-6
CASRPSEDSSYEQYF
TGTGCCAGCAGGCCCTCGGAAGACTCTTCATACGAGCAGTACTTC
>TRBJ2-3|17|.|many|TRBV12-3/TRBV12-4
CASSLAGGAGNLDTQYF
TGTGCCAGCAGTTTAGCCGGAGGGGCAGGGAATTTAGATACGCAGTATTTT
>TRBJ1-4|14|.|.|TRBV5-1
CASSLGGREQKLFF
TGCGCCAGCAGCTTGGGTGGCAGGGAGCAAAAACTGTTTTTT
>TRBJ2-5|15|TRBD2|.|TRBV4-2
CASSQDPRGGETQYF
TGTGCCAGCAGCCAAGATCCCCGGGGGGGAGAGACCCAGTACTTC
>TRBJ2-5|12|.|.|TRBV20-1
CSASAVQETQYF
TGCAGTGCTAGTGCGGTACAAGAGACCCAGTACTTC
>TRBJ2-3|17|.|many|TRBV6-2/TRBV6-3
CASSYFGGRAWTDTQYF
TGTGCCAGCAGTTACTTCGGTGGCAGGGCGTGGACAGATACGCAGTATTTT
>TRBJ2-1|14|.|.|TRBV28
CASSFISSYNEQFF
TGTGCCAGCAGTTTCATAAGCTCCTACAATGAGCAGTTCTTC
>TRBJ2-3|14|.|.|TRBV29-1
CSVPGGRSADTQYF
TGCAGCGTCCCCGGGGGTAGGTCTGCAGATACGCAGTATTTT
>TRBJ2-7|12|TRBD2|many|TRBV10-3
CAIAGEKNEQYF
TGTGCCATCGCGGGGGAGAAGAACGAGCAGTACTTC
>TRBJ2-7|13|.|few|TRBV29-1
CSVVSAGIYEQYF
TGCAGCGTTGTTTCAGCGGGTATTTACGAGCAGTACTTC
>TRBJ2-3|13|.|many|TRBV9
CASSGQSTVTQYF
TGTGCCAGCAGCGGACAATCTACGGTTACGCAGTATTTT
>TRBJ2-7|14|.|many|TRBV18
CASSGFDRIYEQYF
TGTGCCAGCTCAGGGTTTGATAGGATCTACGAGCAGTACTTC
>TRBJ2-1|11|.|.|TRBV11-2
CASSGLYEQFF
TGTGCCAGCTCGGGGCTGTACGAGCAGTTCTTC
>TRBJ2-2|16|.|few|TRBV28
CASSPGYLALTGELFF
TGTGCCAGCAGCCCGGGGTACCTGGCTCTCACCGGGGAGCTGTTTTTT
>TRBJ2-7|16|TRBD2|few|TRBV6-5
CASSYDPSGTYYEQYF
TGTGCCAGCAGTTACGACCCTAGCGGGACCTACTACGAGCAGTACTTC
>TRBJ2-7|11|.|many|TRBV10-3
CAISEVVEQYF
TGTGCCATCAGTGAGGTTGTCGAGCAGTACTTC
>TRBJ2-1|14|TRBD2|few|TRBV20-1
CSVEGLAEYNEQFF
TGCAGTGTAGAGGGTCTAGCGGAGTACAATGAGCAGTTCTTC
>TRBJ2-5|14|.|.|TRBV6-2/TRBV6-3
CASSYLAQKETQYF
TGTGCCAGCAGTTACCTAGCCCAGAAAGAGACCCAGTACTTC
>TRBJ2-7|15|TRBD1|.|TRBV6-2/TRBV6-3
CASRYRGAASYEQYF
TGTGCCAGCAGATACAGGGGGGCCGCCTCCTACGAGCAGTACTTC
>TRBJ2-7|15|TRBD2|.|TRBV9
CASSLWSGSSSEQYF
TGTGCCAGCAGCCTGTGGAGCGGGAGCTCCTCCGAGCAGTACTTC